This paragraph reports one T cell receptor beta chain. This specimen comes from a study of blood T cell repertoires in COVID-19. Study at large: T cells, B-cell-depleted T cells, or PBMCs supplied cDNA or gDNA.

Clones were sequenced by immunoSEQ multiplex PCR, and TCRdb holds only the in-frame ones, with some missing. Found here are 350,000 to 400,000 clones, about 90% of them singletons; the top ten hold about 1.7%. Participants came from about 23 US areas, aged about 18 to 89 years. Donors in Cohort 3 who had recovered were those with two negative PCRs, healthcare professional clearance, or resolution of their symptoms. CDR3 length: 14 residues. Germline V gene sequence: CDR1 SGHRS, CDR2 YFSETQ. With 4 bases clipped from V and 1 base from J, the junction kept 2 bases outside the gene matches. Material: PBMCs or T cells enriched from blood (not recorded which). The clonotype was recovered from a woman in her 30s who had recovered from COVID-19. The chain carries TRBV5-1 and TRBJ1-5; 7 positions match TRBD1. The CDR3 loop is CASSPTGSNQPQHF. CDR3 sequence (DNA): TGCGCCAGCAGCCCGACAGGGAGCAATCAGCCCCAGCATTTT.